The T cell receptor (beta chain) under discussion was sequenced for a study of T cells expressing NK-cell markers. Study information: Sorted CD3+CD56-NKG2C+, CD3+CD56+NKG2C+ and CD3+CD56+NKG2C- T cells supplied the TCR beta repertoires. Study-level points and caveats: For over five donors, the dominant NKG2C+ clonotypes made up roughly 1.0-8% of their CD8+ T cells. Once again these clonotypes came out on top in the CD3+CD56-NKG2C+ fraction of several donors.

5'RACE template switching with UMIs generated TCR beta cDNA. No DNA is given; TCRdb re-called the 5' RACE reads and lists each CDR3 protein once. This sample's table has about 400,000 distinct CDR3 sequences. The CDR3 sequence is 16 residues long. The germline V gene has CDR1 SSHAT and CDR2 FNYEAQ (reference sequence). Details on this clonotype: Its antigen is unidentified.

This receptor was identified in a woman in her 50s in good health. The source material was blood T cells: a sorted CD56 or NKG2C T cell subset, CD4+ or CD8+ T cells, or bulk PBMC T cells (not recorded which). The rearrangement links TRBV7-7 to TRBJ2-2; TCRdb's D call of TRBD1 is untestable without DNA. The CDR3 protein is CASSPGQGWDTGELFF.